This is a list of T cell receptor beta chains from one sample in a study of CXCR3-negative and CXCR3-positive naive CD8 T cells. TCRdb reanalyzed the 5' RACE reads, giving one entry per CDR3 protein sequence and no DNA. This sample carries approximately 89,000 distinct CDR3 sequences, with approximately 0.54% going to the ten biggest clones. Material: naive CXCR3+ CD8+ T cells from blood. These receptors were taken from a human donor in good health. Some clones in this sample may be carry-over from other donors' samples. Both conserved end residues are part of each CDR3. Each record gives: V gene, J gene, clone size, CDR3 protein. Rows give clone size only sometimes, using once, few, many, or a class for an expanded clone.

TRBV6-2/TRBV6-3	TRBJ2-3	-	CASSSGGATDTQYF
TRBV21-1	TRBJ1-1	-	CARGRVTEAFF
TRBV6-2/TRBV6-3	TRBJ2-1	-	CASSHHRASGNNEQFF
TRBV21-1	TRBJ2-4	-	CASSRWGEGEGGNIQYF
TRBV27	TRBJ2-5	-	CASSLFSGGQETQYF
TRBV9	TRBJ2-3	-	CASSSPRRAGVSDTQYF
TRBV29-1	TRBJ2-1	-	CSVRGLAVDNEQFF
TRBV29-1	TRBJ2-7	-	CSVEVSASYEQYF
TRBV20-1	TRBJ2-3	-	CSASGLAGLRDTQYF
TRBV2	TRBJ2-5	-	CASRVTGAQETQYF
TRBV5-1	TRBJ2-5	-	CASSLFAGGETQYF
TRBV28	TRBJ1-5	-	CASSLDGRAPHF
TRBV20-1	TRBJ2-6	-	CSATGQGLSGANVLTF
TRBV18	TRBJ2-1	-	CTSSPASSYNKQFF
TRBV5-5	TRBJ2-3	-	CASSSYLAGTDTQYF
TRBV20-1	TRBJ2-2	-	CSASYRDVGELFF
TRBV29-1	TRBJ2-2	-	CSVIPGRRNTGELFF
TRBV5-6	TRBJ2-2	-	CASSLPDGDEYGELFF
TRBV5-1	TRBJ1-1	-	CASSMEVGVRTEAFF
TRBV7-7	TRBJ2-5	-	CASSLLAGGRQETKYF
TRBV14	TRBJ2-7	-	CASSQGGTGEQYF
TRBV18	TRBJ1-2	-	CASSPKQGDGYTF
TRBV15	TRBJ2-5	-	CATSTSLNLASGDQETQYF
TRBV7-9	TRBJ2-7	-	CASSSAGTPQFEQYF
TRBV15	TRBJ2-2	-	CATSSTAELFF
TRBV14	TRBJ2-3	-	CASSQSRGSRETSTDTQYF
TRBV6-5	TRBJ2-1	-	CASSYGETSSYNEQFF
TRBV28	TRBJ2-5	-	CASSRLESAETQYF
TRBV7-9	TRBJ2-3	-	CASSLDETNTGFEADTQYF
TRBV3-1	TRBJ2-1	-	CASSSTSGRDGEQFF
TRBV12-3/TRBV12-4	TRBJ2-7	-	CASSPGGLSYEQYF
TRBV20-1	TRBJ2-2	-	CSALRGDTGELFF
TRBV3-1	TRBJ2-7	-	CASSLPTSGGSYEQYF
TRBV2	TRBJ2-6	-	CASFGSGANVLTF
TRBV20-1	TRBJ2-1	-	CSARDRASGARNEQFF
TRBV7-8	TRBJ2-7	-	CASSLDNPYEQYF
TRBV28	TRBJ2-5	-	CASRKEETQYF
TRBV29-1	TRBJ2-7	-	CSVEGLRGDRVSYEQYF
TRBV29-1	TRBJ2-5	-	CSVDKTEETQYF
TRBV20-1	TRBJ2-7	-	CSARDPHGPGEGPYEQYF
TRBV28	TRBJ2-3	-	CASSLDYRNTDTQYF
TRBV29-1	TRBJ2-2	-	CSMRSRGPLSTGELFF
TRBV23-1	TRBJ2-3	medium-sized	CASNLPDTQYF
TRBV28	TRBJ2-3	-	CASSLEGGRDTQYF
TRBV3-1	TRBJ2-7	-	CASSQSDSAYEQYF
TRBV4-3	TRBJ2-1	-	CASGTSGVNEQFF
TRBV6-2/TRBV6-3	TRBJ2-7	-	CASRGTASNYEQYF
TRBV28	TRBJ2-2	-	CASSYVSPYGGELFF
TRBV4-1	TRBJ2-1	-	CASSQEEGSKTEFF
TRBV7-9	TRBJ1-4	-	CASSSDSGSEKLFF
TRBV30	TRBJ2-7	-	CAWSDPLQGRRSYEQYF
TRBV29-1	TRBJ2-1	-	CSVEGSTSGIYNEQFF
TRBV28	TRBJ2-1	-	CASSTLSGEQFF
TRBV20-1	TRBJ1-1	-	CSASSGSVDTEAFF
TRBV14	TRBJ1-2	-	CASSLTGMVNYGYTF